Below, 22 T cell receptor beta chains from the same sample are listed, as sequenced in a study of metastatic and nonmetastatic thyroid tumors (dated by TCRdb to 2020 to 2022). Library prep was done by PCR. Sequencing was carried out with an Illumina HiSeq 4000. Through fastp at Q25 and MiXCR, TCRdb rebuilt clones from the public reads, retaining in-frame beta chains. The sample table contains roughly 21,000 clones; only one count was recorded for 28% of them. Clones ranked in the top ten supply approximately 15% of the sample. Before undergoing thyroid surgery, none of the patients had been given any kind of treatment. The sample consisted of tumor tissue. Source of these receptors: a male donor with papillary thyroid cancer or a benign thyroid nodule (not recorded which). Some clones in this sample may be carry-over from other donors' samples.

In this sample, this clone turned up many times. This chain links TRBV5-8 with TRBJ2-3; the match to TRBD1 covers 10 bases. There are 15 residues in the CDR3. Germline V CDR1 and CDR2: SGHTS, YDEGEE. Trimming cost V 4 bases and J 5 bases; bases outside gene matches: 7. The CDR3 protein is CASSKTGGGGDTQYF. In DNA form, the CDR3 reads TGTGCCAGCAGCAAGACAGGGGGCGGTGGAGATACGCAGTATTTT.

By share, this clone ranks as medium-sized. This chain joins TRBV28 and TRBJ1-6; 8 bases map to TRBD1. CDR3 length equals 16 residues. J gave up 7 bases and V 6 bases, and 11 bases lay outside the gene matches. CDR1 MDHEN and CDR2 SYDVKM come from the germline V gene. For the CDR3, the DNA is TGTGCCAGCAGCCGGTGGACCCAGGGGGCGAATTCACCCCTCCACTTT. This encodes CASSRWTQGANSPLHF. The full variable domain, with the rest looked up from reference TRBV28 and TRBJ1-6, is DVKVTQSSRYLVKRTGEKVFLECVQDMDHENMFWYRQDPGLGLRLIYFSYDVKMKEKGDIPEGYSVSREKKERFSLILESASTNQTSMYLCASSRWTQGANSPLHFGNGTRLTVT.

The chain is built from TRBV30 and TRBJ2-5; D tentatively reads TRBD1 or TRBD2 (7 bases each). This CDR3 spans 15 amino acids. The V gene's germline CDR1 is GTSNPN and CDR2 SVGIG (reference sequence). The V end was cut by 2 bases, the J end by 1 base, with 14 bases between. CDR3 DNA: TGTGCCTGGAGTAGCGGGGACAGAGTCCAAGAGACCCAGTACTTC. Encoded protein: CAWSSGDRVQETQYF.

This clone has ten or more counts. The chain joins TRBV7-3 to TRBJ2-1; D is perhaps TRBD1 (5 bases). CDR3 size: 15 residues. Per the germline V gene, CDR1 is SGHTA and CDR2 is FQGTGA. The germline V and J ends were trimmed by 3 bases and 3 bases, with 12 bases remaining between them. The CDR3: CASSLGRADYNEQFF. Here the CDR3 DNA reads TGTGCCAGCAGCTTGGGCAGGGCGGACTACAATGAGCAGTTCTTC. The full variable domain, rest sourced from reference TRBV7-3 and TRBJ2-1, is GAGVSQTPSNKVTEKGKYVELRCDPISGHTALYWYRQSLGQGPEFLIYFQGTGAADDSGLPNDRFFAVRPEGSVSTLKIQRTERGDSAVYLCASSLGRADYNEQFFGPGTRLTVL.

The sample holds many counts of this clone. A read error may explain this, as a much larger clone is one base away. Other DNA variants within this sample encode the same CDR3. The DNA of the CDR3 is TGTGCCAGCAACGTGGGGCAGGCCAGCAATCAGCCCCAGCATTTT. It codes for CASNVGQASNQPQHF. The chain recombines TRBV12-3 or TRBV12-4 with TRBJ1-5, with D possibly matching TRBD1 (5 bases). This CDR3 is built from 15 residues. Trimming cost V 7 bases and J 1 base, with 14 bases left between them.

This clone was found a few times. As DNA, the CDR3 is TGTGCCACCAGCAGAGGGAACCTCGAGCCTCAAGCTTTCTTT. This codes for CATSRGNLEPQAFF. V gene TRBV15 combines with J gene TRBJ1-1; D not resolved. The germline V gene encodes CDR1 LNHNV and CDR2 YYDKDF (reference sequence). The CDR3 spans 14 residues. Trimming took 1 base from V and 9 from J, leaving 15 bases between them.

This clone was seen more than once but under ten times. The rearrangement uses TRBV20-1 and TRBJ2-7; TRBD2 matches at 11 bases. The CDR3 consists of 15 residues. CDR1 and CDR2 (germline): DFQATT, SNEGSKA (reference sequence). Trimming cost V 4 bases and J 0 bases; bases outside gene matches: 5. The DNA for the CDR3 is TGCAGTGCTAAACAACTAGCGGGAGACTCCTACGAGCAGTACTTC. Translating it yields CSAKQLAGDSYEQYF.

This clone turned up a few times. The sample carries other DNA sequences with the same CDR3. The CDR3 nucleotides are TGCGCCAGCAGCCCGGGACAGGGGGCAGGGGCCTACGAGCAGTACTTC. Protein sequence: CASSPGQGAGAYEQYF. The V and J genes are TRBV4-1 and TRBJ2-7; 12 nucleotides align to TRBD1. Losses at the gene ends were 4 bases for V and 2 bases for J; bases not matched to a gene: 6. The CDR3 extends over 16 amino acids. The germline V gene has CDR1 MGHRA and CDR2 YSYEKL.

This clone was recorded at least ten times. The chain employs TRBV4-2 and TRBJ2-3, with 10 bases lining up with TRBD2. Germline V lookup: CDR1 LGHNA, CDR2 YNFKEQ. The CDR3 totals 16 residues. The V segment lost 4 bases and the J segment 0 bases; nucleotides outside the gene matches: 4. CDR3 in DNA: TGTGCCAGCAGCCCGGGACTAGCGATTAGCACAGATACGCAGTATTTT. Amino acids: CASSPGLAISTDTQYF.

This clone is categorized as medium-sized. The chain has TRBV15 and TRBJ1-1; D remains unclear. The V end was cut by 0 bases, the J end by 5 bases, with 4 bases between. Germline V gene sequence: CDR1 LNHNV, CDR2 YYDKDF (reference sequence). The CDR3 extends over 12 amino acids. The DNA of the CDR3 is TGTGCCACCAGCAGAGATCAAACTGAAGCTTTCTTT. Amino acids: CATSRDQTEAFF.

This clone was detected a few times. The gene calls are TRBV30 and TRBJ1-6; D is unresolved. The germline V and J ends were trimmed by 0 bases and 10 bases, with 7 bases remaining between them. CDR3 size: 12 residues. Germline V gene lookup returns CDR1 GTSNPN and CDR2 SVGIG (reference sequence). The CDR3 sequence is CAWSVIRSPLHF. The CDR3, as DNA: TGTGCCTGGAGTGTAATCCGGTCACCCCTCCACTTT.

This clone has ten or more counts. The genes are TRBV27 and TRBJ1-1, with D unclear. Trimming stripped 5 bases from V and 12 bases from J, with 19 bases between. Germline V gives CDR1 MNHEY, CDR2 SMNVEV (reference sequence). The CDR3 has 13 amino acids. In nucleotides, the CDR3 is TGTGCCAGCAGTAACGGACCGGAATTCTCGACTTTCTTT. Residues: CASSNGPEFSTFF.

The chain has TRBV15 and TRBJ1-2; 7 bases match TRBD1. V shed 1 base and J 1 base; nucleotides not matched to a gene: 0. CDR1 is LNHNV, CDR2 YYDKDF, per germline (reference sequence). This CDR3 comprises 14 residues. CDR3 loop: CATSRGQGNYGYTF. The CDR3 DNA follows: TGTGCCACCAGCAGAGGACAGGGTAACTATGGCTACACCTTC.

About this clone: A much bigger clone sits one base away, suggesting this may be a read error. The V call is TRBV5-4, the J call TRBJ2-3; 8 bases align to TRBD2. CDR1 and CDR2 from the germline V gene are SGHNT and YYREEE (reference sequence). The length of the CDR3 is 15 residues. V gave up 6 bases and J gave up 3 bases; unmatched junction bases: 9. The CDR3 bases are TGTGCCAGCATCTCGTCTAGCGGGTTGACAGATACGCAGTATTTT. Protein product: CASISSSGLTDTQYF.

The V gene is TRBV4-1, the J gene TRBJ1-1; the D is unclear. With 2 bases removed from V and 1 base from J, the gap between germline ends came to 5 bases. This CDR3 has 13 residues. The germline CDR1 and CDR2 sequences are MGHRA and YSYEKL. The CDR3 DNA follows: TGCGCCAGCAGCCAATCGGAGAACACTGAAGCTTTCTTT. It specifies CASSQSENTEAFF.

Judged by abundance, this clone is medium-sized. The chain combines TRBV2 with TRBJ2-7; 11 nucleotides agree with TRBD2. V lost 4 bases and J lost 0; bases outside the gene matches: 2. Per the germline V gene, CDR1 is SNHLY and CDR2 is FYNNEI. This CDR3 comprises 15 residues. The CDR3, as DNA: TGTGCCAGCAGTGCTACTAGCGGGAGCTCCTACGAGCAGTACTTC. Protein product: CASSATSGSSYEQYF.

This clone has just a few counts. This rearrangement joins TRBV19 to TRBJ2-7; TRBD2 matches 8 bases. Germline V gene lookup returns CDR1 LNHDA and CDR2 SQIVND (reference sequence). J gave up 3 bases and V 3 bases, and 4 bases lay outside the gene matches. There are 14 residues in the CDR3. The CDR3 region has the DNA TGTGCCAGTAGTATTGGCGGGAGGAGCTACGAGCAGTACTTC. It encodes CASSIGGRSYEQYF. Complete variable domain (other parts from reference TRBV19 and TRBJ2-7): DGGITQSPKYLFRKEGQNVTLSCEQNLNHDAMYWYRQDPGQGLRLIYYSQIVNDFQKGDIAEGYSVSREKKESFPLTVTSAQKNPTAFYLCASSIGGRSYEQYFGPGTRLTVT.

This clone showed up many times. The V call is TRBV20-1, the J call TRBJ2-1; no firm D call. Trimming took off 0 bases at V and 0 bases at J, with 9 bases between the two ends. This CDR3 is built from 15 residues. Germline CDR1 is DFQATT and CDR2 is SNEGSKA (reference sequence). The CDR3 loop reads CSARDIESSYNEQFF. The DNA for the CDR3 is TGCAGTGCTAGAGATATAGAGAGCTCCTACAATGAGCAGTTCTTC.

By sample share, this clone is large. The chain combines TRBV27 with TRBJ2-7; no reliable D call. Germline-derived CDR1 and CDR2 are MNHEY and SMNVEV (reference sequence). The V gene lost 5 bases and the J gene lost 1 base, with 9 bases spanning the gap. The CDR3 is 13 residues long. CDR3 sequence: CASSVAASYEQYF. In DNA, the CDR3 is TGTGCCAGCAGTGTGGCCGCTTCCTACGAGCAGTACTTC.

The chain has TRBV11-1 and TRBJ2-7; D may be TRBD2 (6 bases). Per germline, CDR1 SGHAT and CDR2 FQDESV (reference sequence). The CDR3 has 15 amino acids. V was trimmed by 7 bases and J by 2 bases, leaving 18 bases between them. The CDR3 loop reads CASIFVGGTAYEQYF. The CDR3, as DNA: TGTGCCAGCATCTTCGTCGGCGGGACCGCCTACGAGCAGTACTTC.

The sample holds many counts of this clone. This chain uses TRBV11-2 with TRBJ2-1; D call uncertain. V was clipped by 0 bases and J by 6 bases, with 6 bases between them. Germline lookup yields CDR1 SGHAT and CDR2 FQNNGV. The CDR3 consists of 13 residues. This CDR3 reads CASSLDYVNEQFF. The CDR3 nucleotides are TGTGCCAGCAGCTTAGATTACGTCAATGAGCAGTTCTTC.

This clone was observed at least ten times. The chain has TRBV27 and TRBJ1-4; D not resolved. This CDR3 has 14 residues. Germline-derived CDR1 and CDR2 are MNHEY and SMNVEV (reference sequence). Trimming removed 3 bases from V and 7 bases from J, with 12 bases in between. CDR3 bases: TGTGCCAGCAGTTTTGGAGGAATGAGTGAAAAACTGTTTTTT. Protein product: CASSFGGMSEKLFF.